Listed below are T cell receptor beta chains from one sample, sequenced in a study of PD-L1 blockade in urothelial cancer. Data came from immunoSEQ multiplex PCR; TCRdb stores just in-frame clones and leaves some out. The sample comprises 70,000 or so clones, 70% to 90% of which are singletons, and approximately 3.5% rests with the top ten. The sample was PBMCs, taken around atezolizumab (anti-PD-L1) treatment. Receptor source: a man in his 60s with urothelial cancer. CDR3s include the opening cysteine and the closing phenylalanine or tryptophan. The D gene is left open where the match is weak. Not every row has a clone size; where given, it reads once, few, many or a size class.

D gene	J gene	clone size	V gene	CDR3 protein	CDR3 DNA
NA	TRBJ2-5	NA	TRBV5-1	CASRKAGTYQETQYF	TGCGCCAGCAGAAAGGCTGGGACTTACCAAGAGACCCAGTACTTC
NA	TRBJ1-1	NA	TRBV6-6	CASSPPGAVPPTEAFF	TGTGCCAGCAGCCCGCCAGGGGCCGTCCCCCCCACTGAAGCTTTCTTT
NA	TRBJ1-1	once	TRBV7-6	CASSSQGFDTEAFF	TGTGCCAGCAGCTCCCAGGGTTTCGACACTGAAGCTTTCTTT
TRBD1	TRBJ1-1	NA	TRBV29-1	CSVLTPGTGGDTEAFF	TGCAGCGTCCTAACCCCCGGGACAGGGGGTGACACTGAAGCTTTCTTT
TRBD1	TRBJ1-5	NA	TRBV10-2	CASSRDRGGPQHF	TGCGCCAGCAGTAGGGACAGGGGGGGCCCCCAGCATTTT
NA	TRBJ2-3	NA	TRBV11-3	CASSDYLNTDTQYF	TGTGCCAGCAGCGACTATCTAAACACAGATACGCAGTATTTT
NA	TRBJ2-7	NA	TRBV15	CATSREGGNEQYF	TGTGCCACCAGCAGAGAGGGCGGGAACGAGCAGTACTTC
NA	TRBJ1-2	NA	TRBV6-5	CASSYFPLYGYTF	TGTGCCAGCAGTTACTTCCCACTTTATGGCTACACCTTC
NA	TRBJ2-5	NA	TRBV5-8	CASSPELLKFQETQYF	TGTGCCAGCAGCCCTGAGTTGCTCAAATTCCAAGAGACCCAGTACTTC
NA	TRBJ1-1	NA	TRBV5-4	CASSPRQTWNTEAFF	TGTGCCAGCAGCCCCCGACAGACTTGGAACACTGAAGCTTTCTTT
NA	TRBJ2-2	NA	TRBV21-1	CASSKQESGRANTGELFF	TGTGCCAGCAGCAAACAGGAGAGCGGGAGAGCGAACACCGGGGAGCTGTTTTTT
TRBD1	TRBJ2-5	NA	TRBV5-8	CASSAGQGSYQETQYF	TGTGCCAGCAGCGCCGGACAGGGGTCGTACCAAGAGACCCAGTACTTC
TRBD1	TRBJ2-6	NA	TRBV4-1	CASSQVPTGGRTGANVLTF	TGCGCCAGCAGCCAAGTTCCCACAGGGGGAAGAACTGGGGCCAACGTCCTGACTTTC